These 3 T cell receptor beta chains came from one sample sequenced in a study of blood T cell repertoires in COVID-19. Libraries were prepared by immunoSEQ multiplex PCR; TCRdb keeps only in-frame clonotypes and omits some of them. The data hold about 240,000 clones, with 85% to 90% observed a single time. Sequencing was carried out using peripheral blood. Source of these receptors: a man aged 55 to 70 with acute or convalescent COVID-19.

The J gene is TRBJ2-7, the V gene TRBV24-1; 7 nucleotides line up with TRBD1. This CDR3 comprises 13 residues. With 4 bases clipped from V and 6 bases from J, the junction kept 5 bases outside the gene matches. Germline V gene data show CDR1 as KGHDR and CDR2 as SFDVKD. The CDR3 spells CATSDLTGLEQYF. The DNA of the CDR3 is TGTGCCACCAGTGACCTGACAGGGCTCGAGCAGTACTTC.

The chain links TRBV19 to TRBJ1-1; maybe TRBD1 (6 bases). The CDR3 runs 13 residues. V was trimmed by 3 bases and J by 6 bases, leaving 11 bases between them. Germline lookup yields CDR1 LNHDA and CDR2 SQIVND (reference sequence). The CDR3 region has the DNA TGTGCCAGTAGTATCGGACAGCAGTCTGAAGCTTTCTTT. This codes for CASSIGQQSEAFF.

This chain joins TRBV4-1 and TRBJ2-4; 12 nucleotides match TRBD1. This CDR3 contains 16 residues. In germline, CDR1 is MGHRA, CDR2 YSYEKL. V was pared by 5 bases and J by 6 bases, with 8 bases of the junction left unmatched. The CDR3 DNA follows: TGCGCCAGCAGCATTCCGGGACAGGGGGCTTTAAACATTCAGTACTTC. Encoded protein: CASSIPGQGALNIQYF.